The text below deals with one TCR beta chain. The data belong to a study of vaccination and CD4 T cells after COVID-19. Every positive PCR date fell between March and December 2020, earlier than the US Alpha, Beta and Delta variants. TCRdb ran MiXCR on the PCR reads and lists one entry per CDR3 protein. Of about 19,000 distinct CDR3 sequences listed, 60% are singletons. From germline, CDR1 is LNHDA and CDR2 SQIVND (reference sequence). J lost 11 bases, V lost 6 bases, and 6 bases had no gene match. The CDR3 consists of 13 residues. The sample was CD4+ T cells from blood, taken after SARS-CoV-2 vaccination. This chain connects TRBV19 to TRBJ2-1, with 11 bases identical to TRBD1. The sequence was collected from a human donor who had recovered from COVID-19. The CDR3 coding sequence is TGTGCCAGTAGCCCAGGACAGGGGGCGAAGCAGTTCTTC. Its translation: CASSPGQGAKQFF.